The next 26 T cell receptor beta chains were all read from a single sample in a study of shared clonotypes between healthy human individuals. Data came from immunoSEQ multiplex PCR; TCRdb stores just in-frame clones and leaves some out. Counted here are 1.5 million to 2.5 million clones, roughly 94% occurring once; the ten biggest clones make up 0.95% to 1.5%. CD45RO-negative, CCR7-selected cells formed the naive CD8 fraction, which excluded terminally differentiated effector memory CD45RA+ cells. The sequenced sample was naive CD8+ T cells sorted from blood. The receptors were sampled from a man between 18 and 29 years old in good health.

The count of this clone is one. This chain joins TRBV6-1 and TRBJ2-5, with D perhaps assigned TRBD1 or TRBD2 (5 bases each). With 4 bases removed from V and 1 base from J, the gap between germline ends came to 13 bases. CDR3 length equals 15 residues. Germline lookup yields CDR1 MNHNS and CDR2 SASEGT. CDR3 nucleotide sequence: TGTGCCAGCAGTGGTGCCCCTGGGGGCCAAGAGACCCAGTACTTC. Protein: CASSGAPGGQETQYF.

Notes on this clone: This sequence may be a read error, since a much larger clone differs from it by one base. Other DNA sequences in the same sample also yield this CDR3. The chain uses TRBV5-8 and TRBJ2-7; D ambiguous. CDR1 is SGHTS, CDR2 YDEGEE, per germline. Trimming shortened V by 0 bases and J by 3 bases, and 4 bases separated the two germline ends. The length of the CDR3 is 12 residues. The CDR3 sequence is CASSLGGYEQYF. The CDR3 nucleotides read TGTGCCAGCAGCTTGGGGGGCTACGAGCAGTACTTC.

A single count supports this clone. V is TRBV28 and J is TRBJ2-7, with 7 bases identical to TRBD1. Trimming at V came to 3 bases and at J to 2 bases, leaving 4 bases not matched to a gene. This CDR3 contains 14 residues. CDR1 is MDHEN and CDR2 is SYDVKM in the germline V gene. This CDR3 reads CASSFYGTAYEQYF. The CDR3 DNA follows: TGTGCCAGCAGTTTCTATGGGACAGCCTACGAGCAGTACTTC.

The CDR3 nucleotides read TGTGCCAGTAGTACTCCCGGGACAAGCTATGGCTACACCTTC. This gives the protein CASSTPGTSYGYTF. The chain combines TRBV19 with TRBJ1-2, with D perhaps TRBD1 (6 bases). With 4 bases removed from V and 4 bases from J, the gap between germline ends came to 13 bases. Per the germline V gene, CDR1 is LNHDA and CDR2 is SQIVND (reference sequence). The CDR3 is 14 amino acids.

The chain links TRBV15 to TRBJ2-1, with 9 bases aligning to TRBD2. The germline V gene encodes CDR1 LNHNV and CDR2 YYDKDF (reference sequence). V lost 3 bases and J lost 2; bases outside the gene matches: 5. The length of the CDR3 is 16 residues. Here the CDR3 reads CATSSSGRTPYNEQFF. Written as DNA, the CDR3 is TGTGCCACCAGCAGTAGCGGGAGAACGCCCTACAATGAGCAGTTCTTC. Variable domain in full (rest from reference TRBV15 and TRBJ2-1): DAMVIQNPRYQVTQFGKPVTLSCSQTLNHNVMYWYQQKSSQAPKLLFHYYDKDFNNEADTPDNFQSRRPNTSFCFLDIRSPGLGDTAMYLCATSSSGRTPYNEQFFGPGTRLTVL.

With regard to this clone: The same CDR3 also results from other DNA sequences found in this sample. CDR3 in amino acids: CASSYRDSYEQYF. The DNA of the CDR3 is TGTGCCAGCAGTTACCGAGACTCCTACGAGCAGTACTTC. V is TRBV6-6 and J is TRBJ2-7, with D hard to call. V lost 2 bases to trimming and J lost 0 bases, with 5 bases between them. Per the germline V gene, CDR1 is MNHNY and CDR2 is SVGAGI (reference sequence). The CDR3 extends over 13 amino acids.

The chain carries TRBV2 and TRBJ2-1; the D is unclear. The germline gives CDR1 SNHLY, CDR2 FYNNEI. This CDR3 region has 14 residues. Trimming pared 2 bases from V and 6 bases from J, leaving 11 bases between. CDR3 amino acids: CASSERPLPNEQFF. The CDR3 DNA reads TGTGCCAGCAGTGAACGCCCCTTGCCCAATGAGCAGTTCTTC. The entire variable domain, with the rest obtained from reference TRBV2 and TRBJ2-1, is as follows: EPEVTQTPSHQVTQMGQEVILRCVPISNHLYFYWYRQILGQKVEFLVSFYNNEISEKSEIFDDQFSVERPDGSNFTLKIRSTKLEDSAMYFCASSERPLPNEQFFGPGTRLTVL.

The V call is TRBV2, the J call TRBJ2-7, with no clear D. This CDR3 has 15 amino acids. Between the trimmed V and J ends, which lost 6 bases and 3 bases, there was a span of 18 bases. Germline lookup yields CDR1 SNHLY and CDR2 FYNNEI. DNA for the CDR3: TGTGCCAGCAGGAAAAGCGCGGTGGTGGACTACGAGCAGTACTTC. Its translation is CASRKSAVVDYEQYF. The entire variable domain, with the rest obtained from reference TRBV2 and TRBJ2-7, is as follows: EPEVTQTPSHQVTQMGQEVILRCVPISNHLYFYWYRQILGQKVEFLVSFYNNEISEKSEIFDDQFSVERPDGSNFTLKIRSTKLEDSAMYFCASRKSAVVDYEQYFGPGTRLTVT.

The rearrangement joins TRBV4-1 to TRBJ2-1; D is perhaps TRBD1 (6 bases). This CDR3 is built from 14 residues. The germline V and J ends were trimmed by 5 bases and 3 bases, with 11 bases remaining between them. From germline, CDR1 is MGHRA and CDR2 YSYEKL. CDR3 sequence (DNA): TGCGCCAGCAGCTCCCGACAGGACTACAATGAGCAGTTCTTC. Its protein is CASSSRQDYNEQFF.

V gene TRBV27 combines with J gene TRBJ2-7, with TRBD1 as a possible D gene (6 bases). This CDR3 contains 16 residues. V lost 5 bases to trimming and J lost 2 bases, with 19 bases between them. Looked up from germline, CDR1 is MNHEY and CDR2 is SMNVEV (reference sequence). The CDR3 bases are TGTGCCAGCAGTACCGCAGGGGTTCTGTCTCCCTACGAGCAGTACTTC. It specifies CASSTAGVLSPYEQYF.

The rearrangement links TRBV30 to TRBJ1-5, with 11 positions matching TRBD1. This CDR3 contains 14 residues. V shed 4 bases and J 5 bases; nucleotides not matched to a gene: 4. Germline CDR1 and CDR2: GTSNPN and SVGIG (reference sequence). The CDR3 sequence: CAWKDRGPYQPQHF. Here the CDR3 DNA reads TGTGCCTGGAAGGACAGGGGGCCCTATCAGCCCCAGCATTTT. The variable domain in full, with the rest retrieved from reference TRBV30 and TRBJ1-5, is SQTIHQWPATLVQPVGSPLSLECTVEGTSNPNLYWYRQAAGRGLQLLFYSVGIGQISSEVPQNLSASRPQDRQFILSSKKLLLSDSGFYLCAWKDRGPYQPQHFGDGTRLSIL.

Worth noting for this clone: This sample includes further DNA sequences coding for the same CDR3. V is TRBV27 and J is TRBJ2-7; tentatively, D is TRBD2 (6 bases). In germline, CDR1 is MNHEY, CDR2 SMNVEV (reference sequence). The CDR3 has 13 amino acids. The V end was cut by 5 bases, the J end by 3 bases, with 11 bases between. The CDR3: CASSLLGGYEQYF. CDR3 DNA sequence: TGTGCCAGCAGTCTCCTCGGGGGCTACGAGCAGTACTTC.

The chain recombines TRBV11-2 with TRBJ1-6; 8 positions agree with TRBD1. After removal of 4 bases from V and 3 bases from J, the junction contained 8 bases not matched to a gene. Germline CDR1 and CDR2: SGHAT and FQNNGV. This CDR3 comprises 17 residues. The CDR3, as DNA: TGTGCCAGCAGCTCGGGGACAGGTGGAGTCTATAATTCACCCCTCCACTTT. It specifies CASSSGTGGVYNSPLHF.

The CDR3 DNA is TGTGCCAGCAGCCCGGCGTTCGAGGGGGTGGGGAACACTGAAGCTTTCTTT. Translated: CASSPAFEGVGNTEAFF. The gene calls are TRBV7-9 and TRBJ1-1; a possible D gene is TRBD1 (6 bases). V lost 5 bases to trimming and J lost 1 base, with 20 bases between them. CDR3 length: 17 residues. Per germline, CDR1 SEHNR and CDR2 FQNEAQ (reference sequence).

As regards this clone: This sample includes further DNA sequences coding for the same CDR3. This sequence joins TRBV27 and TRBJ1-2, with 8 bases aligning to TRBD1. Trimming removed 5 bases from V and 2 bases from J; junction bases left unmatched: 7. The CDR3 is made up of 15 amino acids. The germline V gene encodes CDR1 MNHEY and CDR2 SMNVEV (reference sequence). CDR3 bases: TGTGCCAGCAGTCCGGGGACAGGAGTGAACTATGGCTACACCTTC. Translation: CASSPGTGVNYGYTF.

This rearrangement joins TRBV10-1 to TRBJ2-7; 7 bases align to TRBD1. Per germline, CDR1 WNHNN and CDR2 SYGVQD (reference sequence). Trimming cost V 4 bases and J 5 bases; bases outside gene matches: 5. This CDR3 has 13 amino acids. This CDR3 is CASSVDRADEQYF. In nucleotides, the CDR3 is TGCGCCAGCAGTGTAGACAGGGCGGACGAGCAGTACTTC.

CDR3 bases: TGTGCCAGCAGCGCCCCCCGCGGAGAGTCCAATGAGCAGTTCTTC. Translated, it gives CASSAPRGESNEQFF. This chain joins TRBV7-9 and TRBJ2-1; the D is unclear. This CDR3 is 15 amino acids long. Per germline, CDR1 SEHNR and CDR2 FQNEAQ (reference sequence). Trimming left V 5 bases short and J 6 bases short, with 17 bases between.

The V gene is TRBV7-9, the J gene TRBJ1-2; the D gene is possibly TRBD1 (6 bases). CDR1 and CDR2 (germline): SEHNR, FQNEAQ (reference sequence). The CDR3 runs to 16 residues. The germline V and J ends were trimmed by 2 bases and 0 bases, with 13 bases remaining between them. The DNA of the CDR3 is TGTGCCAGCAGCTTAATCGAAGGACAGCCTAACTATGGCTACACCTTC. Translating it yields CASSLIEGQPNYGYTF.

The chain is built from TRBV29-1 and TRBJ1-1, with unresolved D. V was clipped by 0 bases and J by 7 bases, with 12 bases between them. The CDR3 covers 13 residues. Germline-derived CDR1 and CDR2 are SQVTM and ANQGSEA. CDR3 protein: CSVEDRGQVEAFF. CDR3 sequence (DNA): TGCAGCGTTGAAGATCGTGGGCAGGTTGAAGCTTTCTTT.

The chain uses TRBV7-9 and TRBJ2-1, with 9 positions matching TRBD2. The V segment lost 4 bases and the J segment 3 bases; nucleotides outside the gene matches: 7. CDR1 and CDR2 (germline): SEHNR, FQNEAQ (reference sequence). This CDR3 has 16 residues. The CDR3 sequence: CASSSRLAGNYNEQFF. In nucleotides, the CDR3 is TGTGCCAGCAGCTCTCGGCTAGCGGGAAACTACAATGAGCAGTTCTTC.

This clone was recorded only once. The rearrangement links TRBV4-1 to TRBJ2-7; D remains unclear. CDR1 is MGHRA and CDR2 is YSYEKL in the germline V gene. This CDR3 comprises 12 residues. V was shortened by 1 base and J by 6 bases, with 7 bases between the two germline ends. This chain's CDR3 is CASSQAWGEQYF. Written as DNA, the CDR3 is TGCGCCAGCAGCCAAGCCTGGGGCGAGCAGTACTTC.

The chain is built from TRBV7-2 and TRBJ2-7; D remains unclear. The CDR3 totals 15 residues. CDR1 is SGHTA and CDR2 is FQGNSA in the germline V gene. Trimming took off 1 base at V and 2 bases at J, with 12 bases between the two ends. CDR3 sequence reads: CASSLESPWAYEQYF. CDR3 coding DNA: TGTGCCAGCAGCTTAGAATCCCCCTGGGCCTACGAGCAGTACTTC. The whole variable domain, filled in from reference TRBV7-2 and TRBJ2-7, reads GAGVSQSPSNKVTEKGKDVELRCDPISGHTALYWYRQSLGQGLEFLIYFQGNSAPDKSGLPSDRFSAERTGGSVSTLTIQRTQQEDSAVYLCASSLESPWAYEQYFGPGTRLTVT.

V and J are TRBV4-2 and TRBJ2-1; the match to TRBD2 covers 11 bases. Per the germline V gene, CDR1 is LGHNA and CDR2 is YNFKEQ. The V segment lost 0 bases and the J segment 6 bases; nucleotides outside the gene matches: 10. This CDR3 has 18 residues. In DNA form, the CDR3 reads TGTGCCAGCAGCCAAGATATGATAGCGGGGGGGCTGGGCAATGAGCAGTTCTTC. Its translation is CASSQDMIAGGLGNEQFF.

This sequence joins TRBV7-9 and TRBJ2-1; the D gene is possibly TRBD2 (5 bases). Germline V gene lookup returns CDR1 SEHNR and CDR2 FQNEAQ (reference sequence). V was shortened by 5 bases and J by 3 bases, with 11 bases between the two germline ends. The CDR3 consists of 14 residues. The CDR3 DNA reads TGTGCCAGCAGCCTCACACTAGACTACAATGAGCAGTTCTTC. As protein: CASSLTLDYNEQFF.

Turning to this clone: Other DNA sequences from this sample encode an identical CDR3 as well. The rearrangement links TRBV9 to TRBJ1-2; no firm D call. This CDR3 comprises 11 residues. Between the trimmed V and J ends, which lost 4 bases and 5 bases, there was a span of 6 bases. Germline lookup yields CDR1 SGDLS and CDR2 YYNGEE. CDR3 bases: TGTGCCAGCAGCTCAATTTATGGCTACACCTTC. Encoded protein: CASSSIYGYTF.

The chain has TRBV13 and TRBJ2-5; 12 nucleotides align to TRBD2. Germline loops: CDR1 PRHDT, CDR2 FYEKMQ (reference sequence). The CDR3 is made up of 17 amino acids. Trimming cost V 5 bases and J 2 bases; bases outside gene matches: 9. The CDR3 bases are TGTGCCAGCAGCGGCGGGACTAGCGGGCGTTCTCAAGAGACCCAGTACTTC. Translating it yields CASSGGTSGRSQETQYF.